These 5 T cell receptor beta chains were all obtained from the same sample, sequenced in a study of PD-L1 blockade in urothelial cancer. This table comes from immunoSEQ multiplex PCR, and its TCRdb copy is limited to in-frame clones, with some not included. The sample includes fewer than 50,000 clones, about 85% of them seen just once. Material: PBMCs, obtained around atezolizumab (anti-PD-L1) treatment. These receptors all stem from a man in his 60s with urothelial cancer.

This clone appeared a single time. The chain uses TRBV10-3 and TRBJ1-2; D might be TRBD1 (5 bases). V was clipped by 2 bases and J by 0 bases, with 10 bases between them. The length of the CDR3 is 15 residues. Germline V lookup: CDR1 ENHRY, CDR2 SYGVKD. The CDR3 DNA reads TGTGCCATCAGTGAGACCTCAGGGTCTAACTATGGCTACACCTTC. Translated, it gives CAISETSGSNYGYTF.

The gene calls are TRBV6-1 and TRBJ1-1, with 9 bases aligning to TRBD1. The CDR3 is made up of 14 amino acids. Looked up from germline, CDR1 is MNHNS and CDR2 is SASEGT. The trim removed 6 bases at V and 4 bases at J, leaving 6 bases unmatched. The CDR3 is CASSPGTGSTEAFF. The CDR3 region has the DNA TGTGCCAGCAGCCCCGGGACAGGGAGCACTGAAGCTTTCTTT.

The chain uses TRBV7-3 and TRBJ2-5, with D perhaps matching TRBD2 (5 bases). Germline V gene lookup returns CDR1 SGHTA and CDR2 FQGTGA. This CDR3 contains 13 residues. Trimming left V 5 bases short and J 6 bases short, with 13 bases between. CDR3 sequence: CASSPGLGKTQYF. CDR3 bases: TGTGCCAGCAGCCCGGGGTTGGGTAAGACCCAGTACTTC.

The genes are TRBV5-1 and TRBJ2-3, with 10 positions matching TRBD2. CDR3 length: 18 residues. The germline CDR1 and CDR2 sequences are SGHRS and YFSETQ. The ends lost 7 bases at V and 0 bases at J; junction bases unmatched: 14. The CDR3 loop reads CASHSEPAGGFSTDTQYF. Written as DNA, the CDR3 is TGCGCCAGCCACTCGGAACCAGCGGGGGGGTTTAGCACAGATACGCAGTATTTT. Drawing the rest from reference TRBV5-1 and TRBJ2-3, the complete variable domain is KAGVTQTPRYLIKTRGQQVTLSCSPISGHRSVSWYQQTPGQGLQFLFEYFSETQRNKGNFPGRFSGRQFSNSRSEMNVSTLELGDSALYLCASHSEPAGGFSTDTQYFGPGTRLTVL.

The chain combines TRBV2 with TRBJ1-5; 9 bases agree with TRBD1. CDR3 length equals 15 residues. V was clipped by 0 bases and J by 6 bases; unmatched bases: 3. Germline V gene data show CDR1 as SNHLY and CDR2 as FYNNEI. Written as DNA, the CDR3 is TGTGCCAGCAGTGAAGCCAACAGGGGGCTTCAGCCCCAGCATTTT. It yields the protein CASSEANRGLQPQHF.